Given below is one TCR beta chain in context. As yet, its antigen is unknown. This record comes from a study of T cell responses to AZD1222 COVID-19 vaccine. The CDR3 runs 19 residues. Trimming at V came to 5 bases and at J to 5 bases, leaving 15 bases not matched to a gene. The germline gives CDR1 LGHNA, CDR2 YNFKEQ. TCRdb's copy holds only in-frame clones and misses some; the assay was immunoSEQ multiplex PCR. The data show under 90,000 clones, about four fifths seen once. General study findings and limits: An increase in Spike-specific TCR breadth and depth was observed after two AZD1222 doses. The span of vaccine-associated CD4 TCRs extended across spike, with dominance at 160-218 and 743-854. Reports say nearly half of spike-specific TCRs go after unmutated variant regions. Sampling that yielded the repertoires occurred only after the peak T cell response.

The chain is built from TRBV4-2 and TRBJ2-1, with 13 bases identical to TRBD2. The input for sequencing was peripheral blood, taken 28 days after the second AZD1222 dose. The TCR sequence derives from an adult who received the AZD1222 COVID-19 vaccine. DNA for the CDR3: TGTGCCAGCAGCAAACGGACAGGGGCTGGACTAGCGGGGGACAATGAGCAGTTCTTC. This codes for CASSKRTGAGLAGDNEQFF.